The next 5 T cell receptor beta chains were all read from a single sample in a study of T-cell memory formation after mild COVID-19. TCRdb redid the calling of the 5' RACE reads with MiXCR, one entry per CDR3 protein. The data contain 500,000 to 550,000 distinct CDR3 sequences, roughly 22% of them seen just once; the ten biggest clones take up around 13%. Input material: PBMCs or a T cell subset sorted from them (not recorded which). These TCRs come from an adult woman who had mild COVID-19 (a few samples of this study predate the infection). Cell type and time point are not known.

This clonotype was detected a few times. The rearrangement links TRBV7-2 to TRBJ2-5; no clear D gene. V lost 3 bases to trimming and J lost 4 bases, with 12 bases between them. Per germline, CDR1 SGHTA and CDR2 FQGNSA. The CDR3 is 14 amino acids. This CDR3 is CASSFRWLGETQYF. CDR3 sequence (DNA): TGTGCCAGCAGCTTTAGGTGGTTAGGAGAGACCCAGTACTTC.

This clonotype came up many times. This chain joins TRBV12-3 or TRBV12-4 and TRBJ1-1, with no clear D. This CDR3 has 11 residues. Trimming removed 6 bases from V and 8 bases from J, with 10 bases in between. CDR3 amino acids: CASRKEVEAFF. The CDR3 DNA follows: TGTGCCAGCAGAAAAGAAGTGGAAGCTTTCTTT.

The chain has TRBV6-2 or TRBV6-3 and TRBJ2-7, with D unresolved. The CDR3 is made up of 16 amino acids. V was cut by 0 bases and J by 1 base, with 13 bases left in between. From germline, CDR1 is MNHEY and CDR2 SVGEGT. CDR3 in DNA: TGTGCCAGCAGTTACTCCTCCCCTCCCGGGTCCTACGAGCAGTACTTC. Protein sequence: CASSYSSPPGSYEQYF.

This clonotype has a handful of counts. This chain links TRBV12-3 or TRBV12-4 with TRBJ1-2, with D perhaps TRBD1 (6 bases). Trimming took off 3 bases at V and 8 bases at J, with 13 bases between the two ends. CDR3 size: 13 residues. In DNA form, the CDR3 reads TGTGCCAGCAGTTTTGGGGGGCATAGCGGCTACACCTTC. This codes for CASSFGGHSGYTF.

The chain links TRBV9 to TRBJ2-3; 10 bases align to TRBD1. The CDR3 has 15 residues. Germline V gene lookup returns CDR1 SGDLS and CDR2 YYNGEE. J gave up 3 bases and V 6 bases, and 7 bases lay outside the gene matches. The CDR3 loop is CASTRQGATTDTQYF. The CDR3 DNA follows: TGTGCCAGCACTCGACAGGGGGCGACTACAGATACGCAGTATTTT.